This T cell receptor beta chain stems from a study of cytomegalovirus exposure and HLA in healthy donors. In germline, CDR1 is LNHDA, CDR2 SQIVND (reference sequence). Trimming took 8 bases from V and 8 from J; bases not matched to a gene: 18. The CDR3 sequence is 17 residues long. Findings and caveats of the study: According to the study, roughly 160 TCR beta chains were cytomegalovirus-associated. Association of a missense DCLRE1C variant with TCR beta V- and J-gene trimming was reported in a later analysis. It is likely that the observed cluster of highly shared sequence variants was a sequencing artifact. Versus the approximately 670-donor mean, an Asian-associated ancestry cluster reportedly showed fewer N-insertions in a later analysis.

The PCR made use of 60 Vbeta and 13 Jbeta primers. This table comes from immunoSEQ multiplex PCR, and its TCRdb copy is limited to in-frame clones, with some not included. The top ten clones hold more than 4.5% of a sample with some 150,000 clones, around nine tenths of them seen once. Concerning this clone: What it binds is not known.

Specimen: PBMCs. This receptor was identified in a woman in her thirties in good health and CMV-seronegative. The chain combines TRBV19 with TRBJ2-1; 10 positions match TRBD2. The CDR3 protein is CASGGRGSGRAIDEQFF. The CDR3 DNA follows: TGTGCCAGTGGGGGGAGGGGGAGCGGGAGGGCCATAGATGAGCAGTTCTTC.